The entry that follows covers one TCR beta chain sequence. The data were taken from a study of blood T cell repertoires in COVID-19. The wider study: T cells, B-cell-depleted T cells, or PBMCs provided the cDNA or gDNA that served as material.

Allocation to cohorts depended on clinical history reported by the participants. Participants classified as exposed had met a COVID-19 case within 2 weeks before study entry. In the authors' workflow: By means of reference gene primer amplification, nucleated cell counts were estimated. Method: immunoSEQ multiplex PCR; TCRdb's copy keeps in-frame clones and lacks some. V, J and clone size are taken as reported in that table, and D and trimming were inferred from the DNA itself. The sample holds more than 250,000 clones; roughly 80% are singletons and the top ten take less than 5.5%. This TCR came from a man aged 40-50 years who had been exposed to COVID-19. The source material was PBMCs or T cells enriched from blood (not recorded which).

CDR3 loop: CASSVALDLNEQFF. The CDR3 DNA is TGTGCCAGCAGCGTAGCGCTAGATTTAAATGAGCAGTTCTTC. The V call is TRBV9, the J call TRBJ2-1; D uncertain. The V gene's germline CDR1 is SGDLS and CDR2 YYNGEE. Trimming cost V 0 bases and J 7 bases, with 11 bases left between them. This CDR3 is built from 14 residues.